The T cell receptor (beta chain) under discussion was sequenced for a study of blood T cells in healthy people across ages. Study-level points and caveats: Naive and antigen-experienced cells could not be conclusively compared, given unsorted PBMCs.

The second PCR ran about 6 to 12 cycles with a sample-barcoded 5' primer and J-beta primers. Template switching added a 12-random-nucleotide identifier to every cDNA molecule. One entry per CDR3 protein, called by TCRdb with MiXCR from the 5' RACE reads. The repertoire holds 1.5 million to 2 million distinct CDR3 sequences, with approximately 30% as singletons. This clonotype came up many times. The antigen remains undetermined. The germline gives CDR1 SGHRS, CDR2 YFSETQ. V was pared by 0 bases and J by 1 base, with 8 bases between. The CDR3 contains 15 residues. Total RNA was isolated from each sample in quantities of at least 5.5 micrograms.

This TCR came from a woman in her twenties or thirties in good health. This chain uses TRBV5-1 with TRBJ2-1; no reliable D call. Sequencing was carried out using blood. Written as DNA, the CDR3 is TGCGCCAGCAGCTTGGGCAGTTGGTCCTACAATGAGCAGTTCTTC. It yields the protein CASSLGSWSYNEQFF.